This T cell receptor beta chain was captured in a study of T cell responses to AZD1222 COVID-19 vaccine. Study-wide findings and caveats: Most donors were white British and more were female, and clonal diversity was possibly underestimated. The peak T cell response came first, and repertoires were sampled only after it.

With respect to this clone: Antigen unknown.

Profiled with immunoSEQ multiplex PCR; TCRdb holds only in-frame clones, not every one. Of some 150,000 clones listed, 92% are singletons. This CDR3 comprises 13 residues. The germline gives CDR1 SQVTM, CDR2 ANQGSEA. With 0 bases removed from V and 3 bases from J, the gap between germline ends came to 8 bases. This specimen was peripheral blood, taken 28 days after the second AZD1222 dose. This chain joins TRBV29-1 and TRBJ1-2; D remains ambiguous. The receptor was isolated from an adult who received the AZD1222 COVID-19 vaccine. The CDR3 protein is CSVEEFLYYGYTF. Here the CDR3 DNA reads TGCAGCGTTGAAGAATTTCTCTACTATGGCTACACCTTC.